The rows below give T cell receptor beta chains drawn from one sample of a study of shared clonotypes between healthy human individuals. This table comes from immunoSEQ multiplex PCR, and its TCRdb copy is limited to in-frame clones, with some not included. The table includes roughly 2.5 million clones, over 85% detected once. Sequencing used naive CD4+ T cells sorted from blood. Receptors were obtained from a man between 18 and 35 years old in good health. CDR3s include the opening cysteine and the closing phenylalanine or tryptophan. Fields, in order: V gene, clone size, J gene, D gene, CDR3 protein, CDR3 DNA. A D gene is named only where the DNA matches it firmly. Clone size is shown for a subset of rows, as once, few, many or a class of expanded clone.

V gene: TRBV7-2; clone size: once; J gene: TRBJ1-2; D gene: .; CDR3 protein: CASSLDWDGYTF; CDR3 DNA: TGTGCCAGCAGCTTAGACTGGGATGGCTACACCTTC
V gene: TRBV6-1; clone size: .; J gene: TRBJ2-5; D gene: .; CDR3 protein: CASSADGAGETQYF; CDR3 DNA: TGTGCCAGCAGTGCTGACGGGGCCGGAGAGACCCAGTACTTC
V gene: TRBV20-1; clone size: .; J gene: TRBJ1-2; D gene: TRBD1; CDR3 protein: CSAQDRGGYTF; CDR3 DNA: TGCAGTGCTCAAGACAGGGGCGGCTACACCTTC
V gene: TRBV6-1; clone size: .; J gene: TRBJ2-1; D gene: TRBD2; CDR3 protein: CASSGPGTSGSYNEQFF; CDR3 DNA: TGTGCCAGCAGTGGACCCGGGACTAGCGGGTCCTACAATGAGCAGTTCTTC
V gene: TRBV18; clone size: .; J gene: TRBJ1-1; D gene: .; CDR3 protein: CASSPVEGEAFF; CDR3 DNA: TGTGCCAGCTCACCAGTAGAAGGTGAAGCTTTCTTT
V gene: TRBV19; clone size: .; J gene: TRBJ2-1; D gene: TRBD2; CDR3 protein: CASSPRLARHNEQFF; CDR3 DNA: TGTGCCAGTAGTCCCCGACTAGCGCGGCACAATGAGCAGTTCTTC
V gene: TRBV6-5; clone size: once; J gene: TRBJ2-2; D gene: TRBD1; CDR3 protein: CASSSAQGAIGELFF; CDR3 DNA: TGTGCCAGCAGTTCCGCACAGGGGGCGATCGGGGAGCTGTTTTTT
V gene: TRBV15; clone size: once; J gene: TRBJ1-2; D gene: .; CDR3 protein: CATSRDVGGGYTF; CDR3 DNA: TGTGCCACCAGCAGGGACGTCGGAGGAGGCTACACCTTC
V gene: TRBV7-9; clone size: .; J gene: TRBJ2-2; D gene: .; CDR3 protein: CASSSRNREGPGELFF; CDR3 DNA: TGTGCCAGCAGCTCAAGGAACAGGGAGGGACCCGGGGAGCTGTTTTTT
V gene: TRBV19; clone size: .; J gene: TRBJ2-7; D gene: TRBD2; CDR3 protein: CASSAAGSLAGYEQYF; CDR3 DNA: TGTGCCAGTAGTGCAGCGGGGAGCCTGGCGGGCTACGAGCAGTACTTC
V gene: TRBV5-4; clone size: .; J gene: TRBJ2-2; D gene: TRBD2; CDR3 protein: CASSFFASGSTGELFF; CDR3 DNA: TGTGCCAGCAGCTTCTTTGCTAGCGGGAGCACCGGGGAGCTGTTTTTT
V gene: TRBV6-1; clone size: .; J gene: TRBJ1-5; D gene: .; CDR3 protein: CASSEARGNNQPQHF; CDR3 DNA: TGTGCCAGCAGTGAAGCAAGGGGGAACAATCAGCCCCAGCATTTT
V gene: TRBV28; clone size: .; J gene: TRBJ1-5; D gene: .; CDR3 protein: CASSLSRGYSNQPQHF; CDR3 DNA: TGTGCCAGCAGTTTATCAAGGGGCTATAGCAATCAGCCCCAGCATTTT
V gene: TRBV21-1; clone size: once; J gene: TRBJ2-7; D gene: .; CDR3 protein: CASSKTSSISYEQYF; CDR3 DNA: TGTGCCAGCAGCAAAACCAGCTCGATCTCCTACGAGCAGTACTTC
V gene: TRBV2; clone size: once; J gene: TRBJ2-7; D gene: .; CDR3 protein: CASRGGSYEQYF; CDR3 DNA: TGTGCCAGCAGGGGTGGGTCCTACGAGCAGTACTTC
V gene: TRBV19; clone size: .; J gene: TRBJ2-1; D gene: .; CDR3 protein: CASSSGRGGSYNEQFF; CDR3 DNA: TGTGCCAGTAGTTCTGGCAGAGGGGGGTCCTACAATGAGCAGTTCTTC
V gene: TRBV7-8; clone size: .; J gene: TRBJ1-4; D gene: .; CDR3 protein: CASSLVTFSHEKLFF; CDR3 DNA: TGTGCCAGCAGCTTAGTAACATTTTCTCATGAAAAACTGTTTTTT
V gene: TRBV6-1; clone size: .; J gene: TRBJ1-1; D gene: .; CDR3 protein: CASITLNTEAFF; CDR3 DNA: TGTGCCAGCATTACCCTGAACACTGAAGCTTTCTTT
V gene: TRBV18; clone size: .; J gene: TRBJ2-3; D gene: .; CDR3 protein: CASSPPFSTDTQYF; CDR3 DNA: TGTGCCAGCTCACCGCCCTTTAGCACAGATACGCAGTATTTT
V gene: TRBV10-3; clone size: .; J gene: TRBJ2-7; D gene: TRBD2; CDR3 protein: CAIRSGVTYEQYF; CDR3 DNA: TGTGCCATCAGGAGCGGGGTGACCTACGAGCAGTACTTC
V gene: TRBV6-5; clone size: .; J gene: TRBJ2-7; D gene: .; CDR3 protein: CASSQGNSYEQYF; CDR3 DNA: TGTGCCAGCAGTCAGGGGAATTCCTACGAGCAGTACTTC
V gene: TRBV4-1; clone size: .; J gene: TRBJ2-1; D gene: TRBD2; CDR3 protein: CASSLTVAGGRNEQFF; CDR3 DNA: TGCGCCAGCAGTCTTACAGTAGCGGGGGGGCGGAATGAGCAGTTCTTC
V gene: TRBV10-3; clone size: .; J gene: TRBJ1-1; D gene: .; CDR3 protein: CAISDHWDNTEAFF; CDR3 DNA: TGTGCCATCAGTGATCATTGGGACAACACTGAAGCTTTCTTT
V gene: TRBV7-9; clone size: .; J gene: TRBJ2-2; D gene: TRBD2; CDR3 protein: CASSSFRSSGVTTGELFF; CDR3 DNA: TGTGCCAGCAGCTCTTTCCGCAGCAGCGGGGTAACCACCGGGGAGCTGTTTTTT
V gene: TRBV4-3; clone size: .; J gene: TRBJ2-1; D gene: .; CDR3 protein: CASSQDRGFDEQFF; CDR3 DNA: TGCGCCAGCAGCCAAGATCGGGGCTTTGATGAGCAGTTCTTC
V gene: TRBV11-3; clone size: .; J gene: TRBJ2-7; D gene: .; CDR3 protein: CASSLDSYEQYF; CDR3 DNA: TGTGCCAGCAGCTTAGACTCCTACGAGCAGTACTTC
V gene: TRBV7-8; clone size: .; J gene: TRBJ2-7; D gene: .; CDR3 protein: CALGKGETSYEQYF; CDR3 DNA: TGTGCCTTAGGAAAGGGTGAAACCTCCTACGAGCAGTACTTC
V gene: TRBV6-1; clone size: .; J gene: TRBJ2-7; D gene: TRBD2; CDR3 protein: CASSERLAGWSSYEQYF; CDR3 DNA: TGTGCCAGCAGTGAAAGGTTAGCGGGCTGGAGCTCCTACGAGCAGTACTTC
V gene: TRBV7-9; clone size: .; J gene: TRBJ2-7; D gene: TRBD1; CDR3 protein: CASSPPRDRESYEQYF; CDR3 DNA: TGTGCCAGCAGCCCCCCCCGAGACAGGGAGTCCTACGAGCAGTACTTC
V gene: TRBV6-5; clone size: .; J gene: TRBJ1-4; D gene: .; CDR3 protein: CASSYSQGREKLFF; CDR3 DNA: TGTGCCAGCAGTTACTCGCAGGGGCGTGAAAAACTGTTTTTT
V gene: TRBV18; clone size: .; J gene: TRBJ1-3; D gene: TRBD1; CDR3 protein: CASSPTTGGSGNTIYF; CDR3 DNA: TGTGCCAGCTCGCCCACTACAGGGGGCAGTGGAAACACCATATATTTT
V gene: TRBV9; clone size: .; J gene: TRBJ1-3; D gene: TRBD1; CDR3 protein: CASSERGQGGIGNTIYF; CDR3 DNA: TGTGCCAGCAGCGAAAGGGGACAGGGCGGTATTGGAAACACCATATATTTT
V gene: TRBV10-3; clone size: .; J gene: TRBJ2-2; D gene: .; CDR3 protein: CAISDSGGPGELFF; CDR3 DNA: TGTGCCATCAGTGATTCGGGGGGCCCCGGGGAGCTGTTTTTT
V gene: TRBV4-2; clone size: .; J gene: TRBJ2-5; D gene: .; CDR3 protein: CASSQEGLRETQYF; CDR3 DNA: TGTGCCAGCAGCCAAGAAGGTCTGAGGGAGACCCAGTACTTC
V gene: TRBV4-2; clone size: .; J gene: TRBJ1-2; D gene: TRBD1; CDR3 protein: CASSQVGQGRGYTF; CDR3 DNA: TGTGCCAGCAGCCAAGTGGGACAGGGCCGCGGCTACACCTTC
V gene: TRBV4-1; clone size: .; J gene: TRBJ1-5; D gene: TRBD1; CDR3 protein: CASSQFTGGGNQPQHF; CDR3 DNA: TGCGCCAGCAGCCAATTTACAGGGGGAGGCAATCAGCCCCAGCATTTT
V gene: TRBV19; clone size: .; J gene: TRBJ1-2; D gene: .; CDR3 protein: CASSITGSALGYTF; CDR3 DNA: TGTGCCAGTAGTATCACAGGGAGCGCTCTTGGCTACACCTTC
V gene: TRBV18; clone size: .; J gene: TRBJ2-7; D gene: TRBD2; CDR3 protein: CASSHRSKLTGLATYEQYF; CDR3 DNA: TGTGCCAGCTCGCACCGGTCCAAACTTACGGGACTAGCGACCTACGAGCAGTACTTC
V gene: TRBV28; clone size: once; J gene: TRBJ2-7; D gene: TRBD1; CDR3 protein: CASSSTGTGGPYEQYF; CDR3 DNA: TGTGCCAGCAGTTCCACCGGGACAGGGGGCCCCTACGAGCAGTACTTC
V gene: TRBV7-3; clone size: .; J gene: TRBJ2-3; D gene: .; CDR3 protein: CASSPGTSTDTQYF; CDR3 DNA: TGTGCCAGCAGCCCCGGGACTAGCACAGATACGCAGTATTTT
V gene: TRBV4-1; clone size: .; J gene: TRBJ1-2; D gene: .; CDR3 protein: CASSQGFRYGYTF; CDR3 DNA: TGCGCCAGCAGCCAGGGATTCCGTTATGGCTACACCTTC
V gene: TRBV6-5; clone size: .; J gene: TRBJ1-1; D gene: .; CDR3 protein: CASLRGTEAFF; CDR3 DNA: TGTGCCAGCCTTAGGGGGACTGAAGCTTTCTTT
V gene: TRBV4-1; clone size: .; J gene: TRBJ2-7; D gene: .; CDR3 protein: CASSSLAGAYEQYF; CDR3 DNA: TGCGCCAGCAGCTCCCTCGCGGGCGCTTACGAGCAGTACTTC
V gene: TRBV5-1; clone size: .; J gene: TRBJ2-1; D gene: TRBD2; CDR3 protein: CASRTSGDTNEQFF; CDR3 DNA: TGCGCCAGCCGGACTAGCGGGGACACAAATGAGCAGTTCTTC
V gene: TRBV11-2; clone size: few; J gene: TRBJ2-1; D gene: .; CDR3 protein: CASTEGNSYNEQFF; CDR3 DNA: TGTGCCAGCACGGAGGGGAACTCCTACAATGAGCAGTTCTTC
V gene: TRBV5-1; clone size: .; J gene: TRBJ2-5; D gene: .; CDR3 protein: CASSPPSETQYF; CDR3 DNA: TGCGCCAGCAGCCCCCCCTCGGAGACCCAGTACTTC
V gene: TRBV4-3; clone size: .; J gene: TRBJ2-7; D gene: TRBD2; CDR3 protein: CASSQGGGGPYEQYF; CDR3 DNA: TGCGCCAGCAGCCAAGGTGGCGGGGGACCCTACGAGCAGTACTTC
V gene: TRBV10-3; clone size: .; J gene: TRBJ2-3; D gene: TRBD1; CDR3 protein: CAIRTGGTDTQYF; CDR3 DNA: TGTGCCATCAGGACAGGGGGCACAGATACGCAGTATTTT
V gene: TRBV30; clone size: .; J gene: TRBJ2-2; D gene: TRBD2; CDR3 protein: CAWRSGGNTGELFF; CDR3 DNA: TGTGCCTGGAGGTCGGGGGGGAACACCGGGGAGCTGTTTTTT
V gene: TRBV5-4; clone size: .; J gene: TRBJ1-2; D gene: .; CDR3 protein: CASSPGAKPNYGYTF; CDR3 DNA: TGTGCCAGCAGCCCTGGGGCCAAGCCTAACTATGGCTACACCTTC
V gene: TRBV5-1; clone size: .; J gene: TRBJ1-1; D gene: .; CDR3 protein: CASSLPGNTEAFF; CDR3 DNA: TGCGCCAGCAGCTTACCGGGGAACACTGAAGCTTTCTTT